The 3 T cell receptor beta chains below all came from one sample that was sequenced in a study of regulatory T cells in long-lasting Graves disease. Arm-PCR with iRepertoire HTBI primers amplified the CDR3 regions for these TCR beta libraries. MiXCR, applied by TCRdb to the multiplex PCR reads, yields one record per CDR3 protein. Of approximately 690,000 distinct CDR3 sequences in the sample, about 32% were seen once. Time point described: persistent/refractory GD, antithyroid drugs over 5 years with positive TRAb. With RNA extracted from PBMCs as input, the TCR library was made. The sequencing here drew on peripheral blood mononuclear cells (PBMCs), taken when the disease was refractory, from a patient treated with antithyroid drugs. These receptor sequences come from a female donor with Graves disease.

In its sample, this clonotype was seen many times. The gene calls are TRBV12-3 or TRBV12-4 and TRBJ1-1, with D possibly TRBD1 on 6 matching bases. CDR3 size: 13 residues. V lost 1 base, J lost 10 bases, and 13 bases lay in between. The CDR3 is CASSLEGEGRAFF. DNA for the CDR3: TGTGCCAGCAGTTTAGAGGGGGAAGGAAGAGCTTTCTTT.

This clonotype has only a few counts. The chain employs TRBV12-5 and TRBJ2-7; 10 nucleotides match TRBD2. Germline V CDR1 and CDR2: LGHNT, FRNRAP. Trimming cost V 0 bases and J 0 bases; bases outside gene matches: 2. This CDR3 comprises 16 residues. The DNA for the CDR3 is TGTGCTAGTGGTTTGGTACTAGCGGGGAGCTCCTACGAGCAGTACTTC. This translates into CASGLVLAGSSYEQYF.

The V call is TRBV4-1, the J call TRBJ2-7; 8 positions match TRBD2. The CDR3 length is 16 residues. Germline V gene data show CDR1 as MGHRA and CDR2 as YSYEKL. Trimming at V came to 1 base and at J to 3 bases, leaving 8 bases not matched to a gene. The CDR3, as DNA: TGCGCCAGCAGCCAAGGCCGTCGCGGGAGGATCTACGAGCAGTACTTC. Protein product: CASSQGRRGRIYEQYF.